The 6 T cell receptor beta chains below come from one sample, sequenced in a study of blood T cell repertoires in COVID-19. Repertoires were generated with immunoSEQ multiplex PCR, while TCRdb's copy carries only in-frame clones and drops some. This table holds fewer than 250,000 clones, roughly 85% found once. The specimen sequenced was PBMCs or T cells enriched from blood (not recorded which). The source is a woman between 45 and 65 years old with acute COVID-19.

The chain joins TRBV7-2 to TRBJ2-2; perhaps TRBD1 as D (5 bases). The CDR3 length is 13 residues. Germline CDR1 is SGHTA and CDR2 is FQGNSA. The V and J ends lost 5 bases and 7 bases respectively, with 11 bases between them. The CDR3 sequence: CASSPRAVGELFF. CDR3 DNA sequence: TGTGCCAGCAGCCCCAGGGCGGTCGGGGAGCTGTTTTTT.

The gene calls are TRBV3-1 (or the pseudogene TRBV3-2) and TRBJ1-4; D is unclear. V lost 0 bases and J 5 bases, leaving 13 bases between the germline ends. CDR1 is LGHDT, CDR2 YNNKEL, per germline (reference sequence). The CDR3 runs 16 residues. CDR3 DNA sequence: TGTGCCAGCAGCCAAGAAGGGCGGGGTCCAAATGAAAAACTGTTTTTT. Protein product: CASSQEGRGPNEKLFF.

The chain carries TRBV2 and TRBJ1-5; tentatively, D is TRBD1 (6 bases). V gave up 8 bases and J gave up 1 base, with 9 bases separating them. This CDR3 contains 13 residues. The germline V gene has CDR1 SNHLY and CDR2 FYNNEI. The CDR3 here is CASYRDSNQPQHF. CDR3 nucleotide sequence: TGTGCCAGCTACAGGGACAGCAATCAGCCCCAGCATTTT.

The chain carries TRBV29-1 and TRBJ1-1, with D uncertain. The CDR3 is 10 residues long. The germline CDR1 and CDR2 sequences are SQVTM and ANQGSEA. V lost 4 bases and J 3 bases, leaving 3 bases between the germline ends. CDR3 protein: CSVGDTEAFF. CDR3 DNA: TGCAGCGTTGGCGACACTGAAGCTTTCTTT.

This chain links TRBV12-3 or TRBV12-4 with TRBJ2-1; D may be TRBD1 (6 bases). With 2 bases removed from V and 12 bases from J, the gap between germline ends came to 8 bases. The CDR3 extends over 11 amino acids. CDR3 sequence (DNA): TGTGCCAGCAGTTTAAGGACAGCGCAGTTCTTC. It translates to CASSLRTAQFF.

The rearrangement joins TRBV14 to TRBJ1-4; 7 bases are shared with TRBD1. From germline, CDR1 is SGHDN and CDR2 FVKESK. The V segment lost 2 bases and the J segment 0 bases; nucleotides outside the gene matches: 6. This CDR3 is built from 17 residues. CDR3 DNA sequence: TGTGCCAGCAGCCAACACTACAGGGGACCAACTAATGAAAAACTGTTTTTT. Translated, it gives CASSQHYRGPTNEKLFF. Full variable domain (rest looked up from reference TRBV14 and TRBJ1-4): EAGVTQFPSHSVIEKGQTVTLRCDPISGHDNLYWYRRVMGKEIKFLLHFVKESKQDESGMPNNRFLAERTGGTYSTLKVQPAELEDSGVYFCASSQHYRGPTNEKLFFGSGTQLSVL.